Sequencing of this TCR beta chain was carried out in a study of CD4 T cells in relation to SARS-CoV-2 and coronaviruses. Produced via immunoSEQ multiplex PCR; TCRdb's table is partial and in-frame only. The sample consists of 20,000 or so clones, more than 60% of them appearing once. CD4+ T cells from unexposed donors were obtained before the COVID-19 pandemic (2011-2018). The cells were cultured for 10 days before CD4+ T cells were isolated. The CDR3 is 13 residues long. The V gene's germline CDR1 is SGHTA and CDR2 FQGNSA. V gave up 4 bases and J gave up 5 bases; unmatched junction bases: 2. The study's findings and limits: Pre-pandemic and post-infection samples never came from the same donor.

As regards this clone: Its antigen is unidentified.

What was sequenced was CD4+ T cells from PBMCs, cultured in vitro. The chain couples TRBV7-2 to TRBJ1-5; the match to TRBD1 covers 7 bases. The receptor's source is a human donor in good health. The CDR3 region has the DNA TGTGCCAGCAGCTCAGACAGGGATCAGCCCCAGCATTTT. Protein product: CASSSDRDQPQHF.